This T cell receptor beta chain derives from a study of blood T cell repertoires in COVID-19. Study-level background: The samples span acute and convalescent COVID-19 from the United States, Italy and Spain. The analysed material was cDNA or gDNA that came from T cells, B-cell-depleted T cells, or PBMCs.

Original methodology: The authors estimated nucleated cell counts from reference gene primer amplification. Some clones are missing from TCRdb's copy, which holds only in-frame ones; the method was immunoSEQ multiplex PCR. D and trimming were read from the DNA, whereas the V and J calls and clone size are those reported in that table. The table records 300,000 to 400,000 clones, 87% of them present only once. Unmatched junction bases numbered 14, after V lost 8 bases and J lost 4 bases. Germline V CDR1 and CDR2: ENHRY, SYGVKD. This CDR3 comprises 16 residues. This chain uses TRBV10-3 with TRBJ2-3, with 8 bases aligning to TRBD2. This receptor was taken from a woman between 45 and 60 years old with COVID-19, enrolled during active disease. Source material: peripheral blood. CDR3 nucleotide sequence: TGTGCCATCGCTAGCGGGCAAGCCTTTGGGGCAGATACGCAGTATTTT. Amino acid sequence: CAIASGQAFGADTQYF.